This TCR beta chain was profiled in a study of T cell responses to AZD1222 COVID-19 vaccine. Study-level background: Second-dose recipients at about 4 or about 12 weeks were treated as one pooled group. Study-wide findings and caveats: Most donors were white British and more were female, and clonal diversity was possibly underestimated. The breadth and depth of Spike-specific TCRs increased once two AZD1222 doses had been given.

Measured with immunoSEQ multiplex PCR; TCRdb has only the in-frame clones, and not every one. The repertoire consists of some 150,000 clones, with around 90% occurring once and the leading ten covering roughly 4.6%. Germline V CDR1 and CDR2: SEHNR, FQNEAQ (reference sequence). Trimming stripped 1 base from V and 0 bases from J, with 10 bases between. There are 15 residues in the CDR3. Notes on this clone: Its cognate antigen is unknown.

This chain connects TRBV7-9 to TRBJ2-7, with D hard to call. The sequenced sample was peripheral blood, obtained on day 0 of AZD1222 vaccination. The sequence was obtained from an adult in good health. This CDR3 reads CASSLVPTDSYEQYF. For the CDR3, the DNA is TGTGCCAGCAGCTTAGTACCTACAGACTCCTACGAGCAGTACTTC.